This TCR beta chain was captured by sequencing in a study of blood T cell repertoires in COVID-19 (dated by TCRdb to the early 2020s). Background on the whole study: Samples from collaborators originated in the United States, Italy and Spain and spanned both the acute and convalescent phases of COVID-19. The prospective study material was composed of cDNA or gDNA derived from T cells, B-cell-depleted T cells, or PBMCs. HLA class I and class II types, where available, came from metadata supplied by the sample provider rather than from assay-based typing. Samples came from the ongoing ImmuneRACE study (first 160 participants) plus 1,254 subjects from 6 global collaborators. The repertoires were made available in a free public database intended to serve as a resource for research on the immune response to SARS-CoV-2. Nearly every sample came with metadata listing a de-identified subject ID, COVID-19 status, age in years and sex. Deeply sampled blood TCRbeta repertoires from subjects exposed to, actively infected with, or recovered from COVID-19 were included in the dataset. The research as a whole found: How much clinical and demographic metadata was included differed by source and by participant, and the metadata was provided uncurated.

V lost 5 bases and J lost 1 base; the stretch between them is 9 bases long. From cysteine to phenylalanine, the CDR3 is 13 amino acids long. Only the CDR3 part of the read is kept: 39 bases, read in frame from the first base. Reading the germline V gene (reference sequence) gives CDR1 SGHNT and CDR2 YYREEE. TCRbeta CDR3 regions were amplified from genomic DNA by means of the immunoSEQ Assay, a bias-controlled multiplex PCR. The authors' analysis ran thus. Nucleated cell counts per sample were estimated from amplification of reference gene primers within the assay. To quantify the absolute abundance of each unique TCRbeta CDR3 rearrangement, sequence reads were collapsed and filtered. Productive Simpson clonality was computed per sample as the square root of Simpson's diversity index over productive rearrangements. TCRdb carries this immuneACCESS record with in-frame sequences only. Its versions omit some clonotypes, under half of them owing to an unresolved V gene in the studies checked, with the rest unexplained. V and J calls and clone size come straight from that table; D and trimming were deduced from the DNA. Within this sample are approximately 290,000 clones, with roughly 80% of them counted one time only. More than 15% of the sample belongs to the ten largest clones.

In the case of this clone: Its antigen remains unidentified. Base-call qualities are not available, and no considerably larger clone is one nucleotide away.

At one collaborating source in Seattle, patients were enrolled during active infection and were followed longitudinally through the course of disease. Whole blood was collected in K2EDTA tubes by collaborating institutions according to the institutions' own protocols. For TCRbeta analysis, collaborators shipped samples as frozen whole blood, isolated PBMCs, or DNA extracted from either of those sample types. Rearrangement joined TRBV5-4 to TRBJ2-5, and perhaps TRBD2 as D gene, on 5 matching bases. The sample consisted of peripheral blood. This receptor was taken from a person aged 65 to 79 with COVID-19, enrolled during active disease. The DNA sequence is TGTGCCAGCAGAATCGGAGGCCAAGAGACCCAGTACTTC. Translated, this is CASRIGGQETQYF.